Each of the 16 T cell receptor beta chains below was sequenced from the same sample in a study of Graves' ophthalmopathy and Graves' hyperthyroidism. The sequenced template was RNA, covering the TCR beta CDR3 region. First-round RT-PCR with HTBI primers preceded a second-round multiplex PCR. TCRdb re-analysed the multiplex PCR reads in MiXCR, keeping a single row per CDR3 protein. This sample has 400,000 to 500,000 distinct CDR3 sequences; around a fifth occur once, and the top ten carry more than 2.5%. Source material: peripheral blood. These receptor sequences come from a woman younger than 35 with stable Graves' hyperthyroidism.

This sequence joins TRBV20-1 and TRBJ2-7; possibly TRBD1 or TRBD2 for D (5 bases each). Germline V lookup: CDR1 DFQATT, CDR2 SNEGSKA (reference sequence). V shed 1 base and J shed 5 bases, with 27 bases lying between them. This CDR3 contains 18 residues. CDR3 loop: CSARAEGPTGIPSNEQYF. The CDR3 DNA reads as TGCAGTGCTAGAGCCGAGGGGCCCACGGGGATACCGTCCAACGAGCAGTACTTC.

This clonotype was observed many times. The chain employs TRBV5-1 and TRBJ1-2, with 7 positions matching TRBD1. The CDR3 has 13 residues. V trimming: 3 bases; J trimming: 8 bases; junction bases outside the gene matches: 7. CDR1 and CDR2 (germline): SGHRS, YFSETQ. The CDR3 sequence: CASSWDSWVGYTF. The CDR3 DNA reads TGCGCCAGCAGCTGGGACAGTTGGGTCGGCTACACCTTC.

This clonotype was counted many times. V and J are TRBV10-3 and TRBJ2-5; TRBD1 agrees at 7 bases. Trimming cost V 2 bases and J 3 bases; bases outside gene matches: 9. The CDR3 consists of 16 residues. Germline lookup yields CDR1 ENHRY and CDR2 SYGVKD. DNA of the CDR3: TGTGCCATCAGTGAGCCTAGTACAGGGGCCGAAGAGACCCAGTACTTC. Translating gives CAISEPSTGAEETQYF.

This clonotype was detected ten times or more. This chain connects TRBV5-1 to TRBJ1-1, with unresolved D. In germline, CDR1 is SGHRS, CDR2 YFSETQ. The CDR3 runs 14 residues. V shed 1 base and J shed 1 base, with 8 bases lying between them. The CDR3 DNA reads TGCGCCAGCAGCTTGTCGGCTTCGAACACTGAAGCTTTCTTT. Amino acid sequence: CASSLSASNTEAFF.

The table lists this clonotype with many counts. The CDR3 DNA is TGTGCCAGCAGTCCCCGCCTGTATAGCGGGAGGGCGGGAACCGGGGAGCTGTTTTTT. Protein: CASSPRLYSGRAGTGELFF. The rearrangement joins TRBV6-2 or TRBV6-3 to TRBJ2-2, with 11 bases aligning to TRBD2. V dropped 5 bases and J dropped 5; count of bases not matched to a gene: 16. Germline V gene lookup returns CDR1 MNHEY and CDR2 SVGEGT. This CDR3 has 19 amino acids.

This clonotype has a count of ten or more. The chain couples TRBV15 to TRBJ2-5; 9 bases match TRBD2. The V gene end was trimmed by 5 bases and the J gene end by 10 bases; junction bases not matched to a gene: 8. The CDR3 sequence is 13 residues long. Germline-derived CDR1 and CDR2 are LNHNV and YYDKDF (reference sequence). The CDR3 coding sequence is TGTGCCACCAGCGGGGTAGCGGGGGAGGGCCAGTACTTC. This codes for CATSGVAGEGQYF.

This clonotype was seen many times. The V and J genes are TRBV6-5 and TRBJ1-2; TRBD1 matches 7 bases. J gave up 8 bases and V 0 bases, and 9 bases lay outside the gene matches. The germline CDR1 and CDR2 sequences are MNHEY and SVGAGI. CDR3 length: 15 amino acids. Written as DNA, the CDR3 is TGTGCCAGCAGTTACTCGAGTACAGGGGTGCGCGGCTACACCTTC. Translating it yields CASSYSSTGVRGYTF.

This clonotype has at least ten counts. The chain carries TRBV6-5 and TRBJ1-1; the D is unclear. V was pared by 0 bases and J by 5 bases, with 10 bases between. The length of the CDR3 is 14 residues. Germline values: CDR1 MNHEY, CDR2 SVGAGI. The CDR3 coding sequence is TGTGCCAGCAGTTACTCCCTACGCAGAACTGAAGCTTTCTTT. As protein: CASSYSLRRTEAFF.

This clonotype was counted at least ten times. V usage is TRBV20-1 and J usage is TRBJ1-5, with D perhaps matching TRBD1 (5 bases). The germline gives CDR1 DFQATT, CDR2 SNEGSKA (reference sequence). The CDR3 is 14 residues long. Trimming cost V 3 bases and J 6 bases, with 15 bases left between them. CDR3 loop: CSASLEGSRQPQHF. CDR3 nucleotides: TGCAGTGCTAGTTTGGAGGGGAGTCGTCAGCCCCAGCATTTT.

J is TRBJ2-7 and V is TRBV27; a weak D match, TRBD2 (6 bases). Germline CDR1 MNHEY, CDR2 SMNVEV (reference sequence). The V end lost 7 bases, the J end lost 0 bases, and 19 bases lay between the germline ends. The CDR3 sequence is 16 residues long. The CDR3 sequence is CASNSKSGGGSYEQYF. The CDR3 DNA reads TGTGCCAGCAACTCGAAGAGTGGGGGAGGCTCCTACGAGCAGTACTTC.

This clonotype was detected many times. CDR3 DNA sequence: TGTGCCAGCAGCTGGGACAGGGGCGGCTACACCTTC. Amino acids: CASSWDRGGYTF. This rearrangement joins TRBV11-2 to TRBJ1-2; TRBD1 agrees at 10 bases. The J segment lost 8 bases and the V segment lost 4 bases, leaving 1 base of the junction unmatched. Germline V gene lookup returns CDR1 SGHAT and CDR2 FQNNGV. There are 12 residues in the CDR3.

This clonotype was counted many times. This chain uses TRBV7-2 with TRBJ2-7; D possibly uses TRBD1 or TRBD2 (5 bases each). Trimming cost V 5 bases and J 6 bases, with 14 bases left between them. CDR1 SGHTA and CDR2 FQGNSA come from the germline V gene. The CDR3 length is 13 residues. The CDR3: CASSPLGAGEQYF. For the CDR3, the DNA is TGTGCCAGCAGCCCCTTAGGGGCGGGCGAGCAGTACTTC.

This clonotype showed up just a few times. The chain links TRBV7-9 to TRBJ2-7, with no clear D. Germline V gene lookup returns CDR1 SEHNR and CDR2 FQNEAQ (reference sequence). The CDR3 length is 11 residues. V was shortened by 4 bases and J by 7 bases, with 8 bases between the two germline ends. Written as DNA, the CDR3 is TGTGCCAGCAGCTCTCCCAGGGAGCAGTACTTC. This gives the protein CASSSPREQYF. Drawing the rest from reference TRBV7-9 and TRBJ2-7, the complete variable domain is DTGVSQNPRHKITKRGQNVTFRCDPISEHNRLYWYRQTLGQGPEFLTYFQNEAQLEKSRLLSDRFSAERPKGSFSTLEIQRTEQGDSAMYLCASSSPREQYFGPGTRLTVT.

In this sample, this clonotype turned up many times. J is TRBJ2-7 and V is TRBV6-1, with D uncertain. The V and J ends lost 7 bases and 3 bases respectively, with 13 bases between them. This CDR3 has 13 amino acids. Germline CDR1 is MNHNS and CDR2 is SASEGT. CDR3 coding DNA: TGTGCCAGCATGATGGTGGGTTTCTACGAGCAGTACTTC. It yields the protein CASMMVGFYEQYF.

The J gene is TRBJ1-6, the V gene TRBV30; D is ambiguous. Trimming took 3 bases from V and 8 from J, leaving 5 bases between them. The CDR3 loop spans 11 amino acids. Germline V gives CDR1 GTSNPN, CDR2 SVGIG (reference sequence). The CDR3 protein is CAWSHYSPLHF. CDR3 sequence (DNA): TGTGCCTGGAGCCATTATTCACCCCTCCACTTT.

CDR3 nucleotides: TGTGCCAGCACCCTAGAGGGGCCCGGGGAGCAGTACTTC. This translates into CASTLEGPGEQYF. This sequence joins TRBV6-1 and TRBJ2-7; D is possibly TRBD1 or TRBD2 (5 bases each). In germline, CDR1 is MNHNS, CDR2 SASEGT. There are 13 residues in the CDR3. Trimming cost V 7 bases and J 7 bases, with 17 bases left between them.